This TCR beta chain appears in the sequencing data of a study of cytomegalovirus exposure and HLA in healthy donors. Study-wide context: The platform used for the roughly 110 validation repertoires matched that of the approximately 670 first-cohort repertoires, a later analysis reported.

Notes on the study in general: That first-cohort TCR clusters tended to co-occur in the roughly 110 validation repertoires was found in a later analysis. The study labeled under 200 TCR beta chains cytomegalovirus-associated. Reportedly, diagnosis of cytomegalovirus status by the classifier showed high specificity and sensitivity.

Concerning this clone: The antigen remains unidentified.

The table came from immunoSEQ multiplex PCR; TCRdb's copy has only in-frame clones and leaves some out. The sample consists of 150,000 to 200,000 clones, about 96% of them appearing once. The CDR3 totals 16 residues. Germline values: CDR1 MNHEY, CDR2 SMNVEV (reference sequence). The ends lost 5 bases at V and 2 bases at J; junction bases unmatched: 7. The chain employs TRBV27 and TRBJ1-5; TRBD1 matches 9 bases. The source is a woman aged 18-35 years in good health and CMV-seronegative. Sequenced input: PBMCs. CDR3 amino acids: CASSPDRTGGNQPQHF. CDR3 in DNA: TGTGCCAGCAGTCCCGACCGGACAGGGGGCAATCAGCCCCAGCATTTT.